This is a list of T cell receptor beta chains from one sample in a study of blood T cell repertoires in COVID-19. Generated by immunoSEQ multiplex PCR, the TCRdb table keeps only in-frame clones and is missing some. Here the sample spans some 250,000 clones, approximately 91% being singletons. The sample was PBMCs or T cells enriched from blood (not recorded which). The receptor set was obtained from a woman in her forties with acute COVID-19. The conserved cysteine and the conserved F or W are not part of the CDR3 here.

J gene,V gene,CDR3 protein
TRBJ2-1,TRBV28,ASSPSSLGSYNEQF
TRBJ2-7,TRBV6-5,ASSREGLASDEQY
TRBJ2-3,TRBV5-1,ASSVSGTDTQY
TRBJ2-7,TRBV28,ASSFTYGRLADYEQY
TRBJ2-2,TRBV9,ASSVEVRAGELF
TRBJ1-2,TRBV28,ASSPTTYGYT
TRBJ2-5,TRBV6-2/TRBV6-3,ASSYSIAGAQPDQETQY
TRBJ1-5,TRBV9,ASSPGSNQPQH
TRBJ1-2,TRBV18,ASSPQGGYGYT
TRBJ2-1,TRBV5-1,ASSLVSIAGAGEQF
TRBJ2-5,TRBV10-3,AISDAGFVETQY
TRBJ1-3,TRBV5-4,ASSPTGGTGNTIY
TRBJ2-7,TRBV9,ASSPYQGLAGSYEQY
TRBJ1-4,TRBV11-2,ASSSSDRGLTNEKLF
TRBJ1-5,TRBV6-2/TRBV6-3,ASSKQGASQPQH
TRBJ2-5,TRBV7-9,ASSLPTSGSETQY
TRBJ2-5,TRBV11-3,ASSSGGSPATETQY
TRBJ2-2,TRBV18,ASSPIGGGISTGELF
TRBJ1-1,TRBV15,ATFPGGGRDTEAF
TRBJ1-3,TRBV2,ASSPGTTSGNTIY
TRBJ2-3,TRBV5-1,ASSHGLATDTQY
TRBJ1-5,TRBV18,ASSPEGEAQH
TRBJ1-1,TRBV4-1,ASSQVKNTEAF
TRBJ1-5,TRBV19,ASSNRGPGNQPQH
TRBJ2-3,TRBV7-3,ASSLLRGAGQHSDTQY